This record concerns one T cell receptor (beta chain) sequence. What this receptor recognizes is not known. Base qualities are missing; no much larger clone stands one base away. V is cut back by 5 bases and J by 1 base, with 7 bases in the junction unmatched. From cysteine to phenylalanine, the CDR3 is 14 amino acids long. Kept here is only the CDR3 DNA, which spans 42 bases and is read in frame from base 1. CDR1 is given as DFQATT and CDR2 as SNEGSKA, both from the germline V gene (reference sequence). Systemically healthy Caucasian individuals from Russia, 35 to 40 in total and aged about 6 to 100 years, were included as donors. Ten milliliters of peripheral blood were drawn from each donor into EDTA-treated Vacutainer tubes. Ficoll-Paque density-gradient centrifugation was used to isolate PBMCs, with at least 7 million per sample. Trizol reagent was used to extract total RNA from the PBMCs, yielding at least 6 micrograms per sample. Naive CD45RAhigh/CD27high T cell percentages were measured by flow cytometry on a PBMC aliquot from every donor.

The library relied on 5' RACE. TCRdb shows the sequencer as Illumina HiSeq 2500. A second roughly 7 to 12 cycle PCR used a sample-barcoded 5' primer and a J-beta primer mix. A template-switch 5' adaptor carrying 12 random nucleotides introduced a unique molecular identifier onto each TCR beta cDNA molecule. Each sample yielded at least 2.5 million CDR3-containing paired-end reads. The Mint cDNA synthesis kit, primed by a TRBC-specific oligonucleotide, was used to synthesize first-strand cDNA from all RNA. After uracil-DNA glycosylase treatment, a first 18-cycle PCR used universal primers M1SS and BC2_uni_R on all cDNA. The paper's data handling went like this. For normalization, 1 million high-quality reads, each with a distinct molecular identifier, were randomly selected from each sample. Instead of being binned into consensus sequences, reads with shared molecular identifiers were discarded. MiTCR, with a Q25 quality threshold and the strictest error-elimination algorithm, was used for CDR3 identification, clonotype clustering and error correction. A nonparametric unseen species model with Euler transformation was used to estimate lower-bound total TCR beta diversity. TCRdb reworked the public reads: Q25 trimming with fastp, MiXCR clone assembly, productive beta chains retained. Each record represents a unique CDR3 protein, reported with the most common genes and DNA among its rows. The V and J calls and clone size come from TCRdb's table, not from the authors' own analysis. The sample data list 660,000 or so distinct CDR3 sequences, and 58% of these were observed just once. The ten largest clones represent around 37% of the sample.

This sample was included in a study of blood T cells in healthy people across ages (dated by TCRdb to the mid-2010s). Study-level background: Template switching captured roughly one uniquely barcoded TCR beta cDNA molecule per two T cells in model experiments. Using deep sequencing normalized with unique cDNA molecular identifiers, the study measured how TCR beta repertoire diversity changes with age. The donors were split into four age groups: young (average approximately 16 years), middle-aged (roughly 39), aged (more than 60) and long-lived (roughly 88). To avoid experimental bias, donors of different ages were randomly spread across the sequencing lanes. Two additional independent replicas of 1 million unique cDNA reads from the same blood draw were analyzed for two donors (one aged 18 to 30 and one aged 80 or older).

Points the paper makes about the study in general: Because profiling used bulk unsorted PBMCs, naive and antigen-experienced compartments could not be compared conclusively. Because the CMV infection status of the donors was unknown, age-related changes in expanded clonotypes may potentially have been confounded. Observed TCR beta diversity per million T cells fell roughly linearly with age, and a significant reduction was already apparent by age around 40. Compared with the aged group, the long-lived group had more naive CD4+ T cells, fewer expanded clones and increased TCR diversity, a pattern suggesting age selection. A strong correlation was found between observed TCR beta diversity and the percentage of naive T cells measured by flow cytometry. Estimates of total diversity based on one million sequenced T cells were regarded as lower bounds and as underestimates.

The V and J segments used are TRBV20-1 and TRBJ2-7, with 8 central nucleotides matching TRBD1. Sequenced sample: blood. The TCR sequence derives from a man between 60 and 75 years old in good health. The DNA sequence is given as TGCAGTGCTCCCCAGGGGGCGCCTTCCTACGAGCAGTACTTC. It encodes CSAPQGAPSYEQYF.